A selection of T cell receptor beta chains follows, all from one sample in a study of blood T cell repertoires in COVID-19. Assay: immunoSEQ multiplex PCR; the TCRdb copy retains only in-frame clones and omits some. Altogether about 94,000 clones are present, about 86% being singletons, with the ten largest covering around 13%. Sequences were obtained from peripheral blood. These receptors came from a woman in her sixties in a cohort sampled during active or convalescent COVID-19. The CDR3 runs from the conserved cysteine through the conserved F or W. Fields, in order: D gene, J gene, clone size, V gene, CDR3 length, CDR3 protein, CDR3 DNA. The D gene is left open where the match is weak. The size entry is marked missing in some rows and otherwise reads once, few, many or a size class.

TRBD2 | TRBJ2-1 | - | TRBV3-1/TRBV3-2 | 14 | CASSQRLAYNEQFF | TGTGCCAGCAGCCAGCGACTAGCTTACAATGAGCAGTTCTTC
TRBD1 | TRBJ1-2 | - | TRBV27 | 14 | CASSTRTGPYGYTF | TGTGCCAGCAGTACTCGGACAGGGCCCTATGGCTACACCTTC
- | TRBJ2-7 | - | TRBV3-1/TRBV3-2 | 15 | CASRGRDKNYYEQYF | TGTGCCAGCAGGGGCCGGGACAAAAATTACTACGAGCAGTACTTC
TRBD1 | TRBJ2-5 | - | TRBV2 | 14 | CANDRGGAQETQYF | TGTGCCAATGACAGGGGGGGAGCCCAAGAGACCCAGTACTTC
- | TRBJ1-1 | - | TRBV14 | 14 | CASSQVGGLPEAFF | TGTGCCAGCAGCCAAGTGGGCGGGCTCCCTGAAGCTTTCTTT
- | TRBJ1-4 | - | TRBV2 | 16 | CASSAEGGSANEKLFF | TGTGCCAGCAGTGCTGAGGGAGGATCGGCGAATGAAAAACTGTTTTTT
TRBD2 | TRBJ2-7 | - | TRBV25-1 | 16 | CASSVYLGGRIYEQYF | TGTGCCAGCAGTGTTTATTTGGGCGGGAGGATTTACGAGCAGTACTTC
- | TRBJ2-1 | - | TRBV3-1/TRBV3-2 | 15 | CASSRWENRVNEQFF | TGTGCCAGCAGTCGGTGGGAAAACAGGGTAAATGAGCAGTTCTTC
- | TRBJ2-7 | - | TRBV18 | 14 | CASSPPGTYYEQYF | TGTGCCAGCTCACCACCGGGGACTTACTACGAGCAGTACTTC
TRBD1 | TRBJ1-1 | - | TRBV25-1 | 15 | CASRRTGLMNTEAFF | TGTGCCAGCAGGAGGACAGGGCTGATGAACACTGAAGCTTTCTTT
- | TRBJ2-7 | - | TRBV11-2 | 12 | CASSFLAYEQYF | TGTGCCAGCAGCTTTCTAGCCTACGAGCAGTACTTC
TRBD1 | TRBJ1-1 | - | TRBV6-5 | 14 | CASTESSGQDEAFF | TGTGCCAGCACCGAAAGTAGTGGACAGGATGAAGCTTTCTTT
- | TRBJ1-2 | - | TRBV18 | 16 | CASSPRRIQEYYGYTF | TGTGCCAGCTCACCAAGGAGAATCCAAGAGTACTATGGCTACACCTTC
TRBD2 | TRBJ2-4 | once | TRBV27 | 17 | CASSTLGLAGAKNIQYF | TGTGCCAGCAGTACCCTGGGACTAGCGGGAGCCAAAAACATTCAGTACTTC
TRBD2 | TRBJ2-7 | - | TRBV10-3 | 13 | CAISSGGGYEQYF | TGTGCCATCAGTAGCGGGGGTGGGTACGAGCAGTACTTC
TRBD1 | TRBJ1-5 | - | TRBV28 | 13 | CASSTGQGGPQHF | TGTGCCAGCAGTACCGGACAGGGAGGGCCCCAGCATTTT
- | TRBJ2-1 | - | TRBV14 | 15 | CASSQAGSSYNEQFF | TGTGCCAGCAGCCAAGCGGGGAGCTCCTACAATGAGCAGTTCTTC
TRBD1 | TRBJ2-4 | once | TRBV7-3 | 13 | CASSFTGQGIQYF | TGTGCCAGCAGTTTTACGGGACAGGGCATTCAGTACTTC
TRBD2 | TRBJ2-3 | - | TRBV24-1 | 14 | CATSLAGVADTQYF | TGTGCCACCAGTCTAGCGGGAGTCGCGGATACGCAGTATTTT
TRBD1 | TRBJ2-7 | - | TRBV11-2 | 15 | CASSVTGDPRDEQYF | TGTGCCAGCAGCGTCACAGGGGACCCTCGGGACGAGCAGTACTTC
- | TRBJ2-2 | - | TRBV29-1 | 14 | CSVDPQGNTGELFF | TGCAGCGTTGACCCCCAGGGGAACACCGGGGAGCTGTTTTTT
- | TRBJ1-2 | - | TRBV15 | 15 | CATSRDLAVLYGYTF | TGTGCCACCAGCAGAGATCTGGCGGTACTCTATGGCTACACCTTC
TRBD2 | TRBJ2-2 | - | TRBV5-1 | 15 | CASSSSGSITGELFF | TGCGCCAGCAGCTCTAGCGGGAGTATAACCGGGGAGCTGTTTTTT
- | TRBJ2-2 | - | TRBV5-1 | 14 | CASSLEASVGELFF | TGCGCCAGCAGCCTGGAGGCTAGCGTCGGGGAGCTGTTTTTT
TRBD1 | TRBJ1-2 | once | TRBV5-1 | 16 | CASSVGVGQGSWGYTF | TGCGCCAGCAGCGTGGGAGTGGGACAGGGGTCCTGGGGCTACACCTTC
- | TRBJ1-2 | - | TRBV6-5 | 13 | CASSYGRRYGYTF | TGTGCCAGCAGTTACGGGCGGAGGTATGGCTACACCTTC
TRBD2 | TRBJ2-5 | - | TRBV30 | 15 | CAWSVRISGGETQYF | TGTGCCTGGAGTGTACGGATTAGCGGGGGTGAGACCCAGTACTTC
- | TRBJ1-1 | few | TRBV15 | 15 | CATSRDRGLNTEAFF | TGTGCCACCAGCAGAGATAGGGGCTTGAACACTGAAGCTTTCTTT
- | TRBJ1-1 | - | TRBV6-5 | 13 | CASSRGGDTEAFF | TGTGCCAGCAGCCGAGGTGGAGACACTGAAGCTTTCTTT
TRBD2 | TRBJ2-5 | - | TRBV19 | 14 | CASSIGGSRETQYF | TGTGCCAGTAGTATAGGCGGGAGTCGGGAGACCCAGTACTTC
- | TRBJ1-1 | - | TRBV5-1 | 15 | CASRRQDSTNTEAFF | TGCGCCAGCAGAAGGCAGGACTCTACGAACACTGAAGCTTTCTTT
- | TRBJ2-3 | - | TRBV2 | 14 | CASSRLTSTDTQYF | TGTGCCAGCTCCAGACTGACTAGCACAGATACGCAGTATTTT
TRBD2 | TRBJ2-1 | - | TRBV5-1 | 16 | CASSGTSGSSGYEQFF | TGCGCCAGCAGCGGGACTAGCGGGAGTTCAGGCTATGAGCAGTTCTTC
TRBD1 | TRBJ2-7 | once | TRBV3-1/TRBV3-2 | 15 | CASSQAGQGDYEQYF | TGTGCCAGCAGCCAAGCGGGACAGGGCGACTACGAGCAGTACTTC
TRBD2 | TRBJ2-1 | - | TRBV11-2 | 18 | CASRTLRPGLAGGPSQFF | TGTGCCAGCAGGACCCTGAGACCGGGACTAGCGGGGGGGCCGTCGCAGTTCTTC
- | TRBJ2-5 | - | TRBV28 | 13 | CASSFTFLETQYF | TGTGCCAGCAGTTTCACATTCTTGGAGACCCAGTACTTC
- | TRBJ2-2 | - | TRBV5-1 | 13 | CASSLEGSGELFF | TGCGCCAGCAGCTTAGAGGGATCCGGGGAGCTGTTTTTT
TRBD1 | TRBJ1-6 | - | TRBV6-6 | 16 | CASTYDRGLYNSPLHF | TGTGCCAGCACCTACGACAGGGGATTATATAATTCACCCCTCCACTTT
TRBD1 | TRBJ2-1 | - | TRBV4-2 | 16 | CASSQAQGQGSYEQFF | TGTGCCAGCAGCCAAGCTCAAGGACAGGGATCGTATGAGCAGTTCTTC
TRBD1 | TRBJ2-7 | - | TRBV28 | 13 | CASSLGTDYEQYF | TGTGCCAGCAGTTTAGGGACAGACTACGAGCAGTACTTC
- | TRBJ2-3 | once | TRBV5-1 | 19 | CASSLFGSGDISGTDTQYF | TGCGCCAGCAGCTTGTTCGGGTCAGGCGACATTTCGGGGACAGATACGCAGTATTTT
TRBD2 | TRBJ2-7 | - | TRBV27 | 15 | CASSLSTSGSYEQYF | TGTGCCAGCAGTTTATCCACTAGCGGGAGCTACGAGCAGTACTTC
- | TRBJ1-6 | few | TRBV23-1 | 18 | CASSQFPLQGTGNSPLHF | TGCGCCAGCAGTCAGTTTCCATTACAGGGCACGGGGAATTCACCCCTCCACTTT
- | TRBJ1-1 | - | TRBV11-1 | 13 | CASSPHSNTEAFF | TGTGCCAGCAGCCCCCATTCCAACACTGAAGCTTTCTTT
TRBD2 | TRBJ2-5 | - | TRBV3-1/TRBV3-2 | 15 | CASSPIPGGRETQYF | TGTGCCAGCAGCCCAATCCCGGGAGGGAGAGAGACCCAGTACTTC
- | TRBJ1-1 | - | TRBV2 | 16 | CASSIDGHKGNTEAFF | TGTGCCAGCAGTATAGACGGACATAAGGGGAACACTGAAGCTTTCTTT
TRBD1 | TRBJ2-7 | - | TRBV10-3 | 17 | CAISDIVAGTGTSEQYF | TGTGCCATCAGTGATATAGTTGCCGGGACAGGGACCTCCGAGCAGTACTTC